Following are 10 T cell receptor beta chains from one sample sequenced in a study of T cell repertoires in cytomegalovirus infection. TCRdb re-called the reads through MiXCR, storing one row per CDR3 protein. The sample has 350,000 to 400,000 distinct CDR3 sequences; roughly 36% are singletons. These receptors lack a known antigen. This sample comprised cultured PBMCs, obtained from culture after CMV antigen stimulation. Receptors originate from a human donor in good health (CMV status not recorded). Some clones in this sample may be carry-over from other donors' samples.

This clonotype was seen once. The chain combines TRBV15 with TRBJ2-4; a possible D gene is TRBD2 (7 bases). The CDR3 is 15 amino acids. The germline gives CDR1 LNHNV, CDR2 YYDKDF (reference sequence). V lost 8 bases and J 3 bases, leaving 17 bases between the germline ends. CDR3 protein: CATRGGGQDKNIQYF. CDR3 DNA sequence: TGTGCCACCCGAGGGGGGGGGCAGGACAAAAACATTCAGTACTTC.

This sequence joins TRBV4-3 and TRBJ2-2; 8 nucleotides agree with TRBD2. The V and J ends lost 4 bases and 5 bases, in that order; junction bases with no gene match: 9. CDR3 size: 16 residues. The V gene's germline CDR1 is LGHNA and CDR2 YSLEER. CDR3 amino acids: CASSPSLSGRTGELFF. The CDR3 bases are TGCGCCAGCAGCCCCAGTCTAAGCGGGAGAACCGGGGAGCTGTTTTTT.

This clonotype was observed at least ten times. J is TRBJ2-1 and V is TRBV6-2 or TRBV6-3; D is unresolved. V was shortened by 7 bases and J by 4 bases, with 8 bases between the two germline ends. The germline V gene has CDR1 MNHEY and CDR2 SVGEGT. CDR3 length equals 12 residues. CDR3 amino acids: CASNHAYNEQFF. In DNA form, the CDR3 reads TGTGCCAGCAACCATGCTTACAATGAGCAGTTCTTC.

This clonotype was picked up a small number of times. The gene calls are TRBV11-2 and TRBJ1-4; the D is unclear. CDR3 length: 15 amino acids. V dropped 4 bases and J dropped 0 bases, with 9 bases sitting between them. CDR1 SGHAT and CDR2 FQNNGV come from the germline V gene. The DNA of the CDR3 is TGTGCCAGCAGCTCGGAACTTGCAACTAATGAAAAACTGTTTTTT. Translating gives CASSSELATNEKLFF.

The chain carries TRBV4-3 and TRBJ2-6; 9 bases map to TRBD1. The junction had 7 bases not matched to a gene; V was cut back by 0 bases and J by 4 bases. The germline CDR1 and CDR2 sequences are LGHNA and YSLEER. The CDR3 is made up of 18 amino acids. CDR3 residues: CASSQEKGQGFGANVLTF. In DNA, the CDR3 is TGCGCCAGCAGCCAAGAAAAAGGACAGGGGTTCGGGGCCAACGTCCTGACTTTC.

This clonotype has more than one count but fewer than ten. This chain uses TRBV20-1 with TRBJ2-7, with TRBD1 matching 8 bases. Germline loops: CDR1 DFQATT, CDR2 SNEGSKA (reference sequence). This CDR3 has 12 residues. The V segment lost 2 bases and the J segment 5 bases; nucleotides outside the gene matches: 2. CDR3 DNA: TGCAGTGCTAGACAGGGGGCGGACGAGCAGTACTTC. Amino acid sequence: CSARQGADEQYF.

This clonotype was seen a handful of times. The V call is TRBV20-1, the J call TRBJ2-5; tentative D call: TRBD1 (5 bases). The CDR3 runs to 12 residues. V lost 7 bases, J lost 11 bases, and 20 bases lay in between. Germline values: CDR1 DFQATT, CDR2 SNEGSKA (reference sequence). DNA of the CDR3: TGCAGTGAACTCGACAGTGGCAATATTCAGTACTTC. This encodes CSELDSGNIQYF.

In its sample, this clonotype was seen a few times. The genes are TRBV7-2 and TRBJ1-4; 8 bases map to TRBD1. The V segment lost 6 bases and the J segment 5 bases; nucleotides outside the gene matches: 5. This CDR3 contains 14 residues. CDR1 and CDR2 from the germline V gene are SGHTA and FQGNSA. CDR3 sequence reads: CASRSRQGNEKLFF. The CDR3 nucleotides read TGTGCCAGCAGGAGTCGACAGGGGAATGAAAAACTGTTTTTT. Full variable domain (missing parts from reference TRBV7-2 and TRBJ1-4): GAGVSQSPSNKVTEKGKDVELRCDPISGHTALYWYRQSLGQGLEFLIYFQGNSAPDKSGLPSDRFSAERTGGSVSTLTIQRTQQEDSAVYLCASRSRQGNEKLFFGSGTQLSVL.

The CDR3 is CASGGENYGYTF. The CDR3, as DNA: TGTGCCAGTGGGGGGGAGAACTATGGCTACACCTTC. The chain links TRBV19 to TRBJ1-2; weak D call: TRBD1 (5 bases). In germline, CDR1 is LNHDA, CDR2 SQIVND (reference sequence). The V and J ends lost 8 bases and 2 bases respectively, with 9 bases between them. This CDR3 is built from 12 residues.

The sample holds a few counts of this clonotype. The chain combines TRBV4-1 with TRBJ1-1; the match to TRBD1 covers 10 bases. This CDR3 is built from 16 residues. V dropped 6 bases and J dropped 0; count of bases not matched to a gene: 7. CDR1 MGHRA and CDR2 YSYEKL come from the germline V gene. Here the CDR3 DNA reads TGCGCCAGCAGAAAGACAGGGGGCAGTTTGAACACTGAAGCTTTCTTT. The encoded protein is CASRKTGGSLNTEAFF.